Below, 19 T cell receptor beta chains from the same sample are listed, as sequenced in a study of cytomegalovirus exposure and HLA in healthy donors. Primers for the PCR totalled 60 Vbeta and 13 Jbeta. Data came from immunoSEQ multiplex PCR; TCRdb stores just in-frame clones and leaves some out. The table records 30,000 to 35,000 clones, about 80% of them present only once. Sequencing was done on a sample of PBMCs. Source of these receptors: a male donor in good health and CMV-seronegative.

This rearrangement joins TRBV18 to TRBJ1-3; tentative D call: TRBD1 (5 bases). The CDR3 extends over 16 amino acids. Between the trimmed V and J ends, which lost 2 bases and 0 bases, there was a span of 11 bases. Germline CDR1 reads KGHSH; CDR2 reads LQKENI. CDR3 sequence: CASSPSQATSGNTIYF. Written as DNA, the CDR3 is TGTGCCAGCTCACCATCACAGGCCACCTCTGGAAACACCATATATTTT.

The rearrangement uses TRBV19 and TRBJ2-7; D call uncertain. In germline, CDR1 is LNHDA, CDR2 SQIVND (reference sequence). V gave up 3 bases and J gave up 1 base, with 10 bases separating them. The CDR3 is made up of 14 amino acids. The CDR3 is CASSMYGGSYEQYF. The CDR3 nucleotides read TGTGCCAGTAGTATGTATGGCGGTTCCTACGAGCAGTACTTC.

J is TRBJ2-1 and V is TRBV20-1; TRBD2 matches 8 bases. V lost 4 bases and J lost 8; bases outside the gene matches: 1. Germline V gene sequence: CDR1 DFQATT, CDR2 SNEGSKA (reference sequence). The CDR3 consists of 11 residues. CDR3 residues: CSATGGDEQFF. DNA of the CDR3: TGCAGTGCTACGGGGGGGGATGAGCAGTTCTTC.

In this sample, this clone turned up a few times. V usage is TRBV6-5 and J usage is TRBJ2-6; TRBD1 aligns across 8 bases. V dropped 6 bases and J dropped 2; count of bases not matched to a gene: 3. This CDR3 is 15 amino acids long. CDR1 is MNHEY, CDR2 SVGAGI, per germline. The DNA for the CDR3 is TGTGCCAGCAGGAAGGGACAGGCTGGGGCCAACGTCCTGACTTTC. Translation gives CASRKGQAGANVLTF.

The chain employs TRBV4-2 and TRBJ1-1; D is perhaps TRBD1 (5 bases). V was pared by 3 bases and J by 3 bases, with 17 bases between. This CDR3 has 16 residues. From germline, CDR1 is LGHNA and CDR2 YNFKEQ. The CDR3 loop reads CASSHPGRGIHTEAFF. The CDR3 bases are TGTGCCAGCAGCCATCCCGGGCGGGGCATTCACACTGAAGCTTTCTTT.

The chain links TRBV4-1 to TRBJ1-6; 10 nucleotides line up with TRBD1. The CDR3 extends over 17 amino acids. From germline, CDR1 is MGHRA and CDR2 YSYEKL. The V gene end was trimmed by 6 bases and the J gene end by 5 bases; junction bases not matched to a gene: 10. Here the CDR3 reads CASRTLGGQGNNSPLHF. CDR3 nucleotides: TGCGCCAGCAGAACCTTGGGGGGACAGGGGAATAATTCACCCCTCCACTTT.

This rearrangement joins TRBV28 to TRBJ1-1; D is ambiguous. The CDR3 is 12 residues long. V was shortened by 3 bases and J by 3 bases, with 5 bases between the two germline ends. Germline CDR1 is MDHEN and CDR2 is SYDVKM. CDR3 amino acids: CASSLSDTEAFF. CDR3 coding DNA: TGTGCCAGCAGTTTGAGTGACACTGAAGCTTTCTTT.

Note on this clone: The same CDR3 is also encoded by other DNA sequences in this sample. V and J are TRBV6-1 and TRBJ1-1; TRBD1 agrees at 7 bases. Germline V gene lookup returns CDR1 MNHNS and CDR2 SASEGT. V trimming: 1 base; J trimming: 3 bases; junction bases outside the gene matches: 5. CDR3 length equals 15 residues. The CDR3 nucleotides read TGTGCCAGCAGTGAAGGAACAGGGGCGGACACTGAAGCTTTCTTT. Its translation: CASSEGTGADTEAFF.

The genes are TRBV15 and TRBJ1-2; weak D call: TRBD1 (6 bases). This CDR3 contains 15 residues. Trimming took 1 base from V and 8 from J, leaving 17 bases between them. The germline V gene encodes CDR1 LNHNV and CDR2 YYDKDF (reference sequence). Written as DNA, the CDR3 is TGTGCCACCAGCAGAGTGACCCGGGACACCCAGGGCTACACCTTC. Amino acids: CATSRVTRDTQGYTF. Full variable domain (missing parts from reference TRBV15 and TRBJ1-2): DAMVIQNPRYQVTQFGKPVTLSCSQTLNHNVMYWYQQKSSQAPKLLFHYYDKDFNNEADTPDNFQSRRPNTSFCFLDIRSPGLGDTAMYLCATSRVTRDTQGYTFGSGTRLTVV.

The chain recombines TRBV27 with TRBJ1-2, with no clear D. V shed 0 bases and J shed 5 bases, with 7 bases lying between them. CDR3 length equals 13 residues. In germline, CDR1 is MNHEY, CDR2 SMNVEV (reference sequence). The CDR3 sequence is CASSLSPGYGYTF. The CDR3, as DNA: TGTGCCAGCAGTTTATCCCCCGGGTATGGCTACACCTTC.

The rearrangement joins TRBV27 to TRBJ1-4, with D hard to call. The CDR3 extends over 13 amino acids. Germline CDR1 reads MNHEY; CDR2 reads SMNVEV (reference sequence). Trimming left V 4 bases short and J 7 bases short, with 10 bases between. This CDR3 reads CASSSGYSEKLFF. The CDR3 coding sequence is TGTGCCAGCAGTTCGGGGTATAGTGAAAAACTGTTTTTT. Together with reference TRBV27 and TRBJ1-4, the CDR3 gives the full variable domain: EAQVTQNPRYLITVTGKKLTVTCSQNMNHEYMSWYRQDPGLGLRQIYYSMNVEVTDKGDVPEGYKVSRKEKRNFPLILESPSPNQTSLYFCASSSGYSEKLFFGSGTQLSVL.

J is TRBJ2-7 and V is TRBV2; 7 nucleotides align to TRBD1. Germline lookup yields CDR1 SNHLY and CDR2 FYNNEI. The V segment lost 9 bases and the J segment 2 bases; nucleotides outside the gene matches: 4. CDR3 length: 12 residues. The CDR3, as DNA: TGTGCCAGTTGGGACAGAACCTACGAGCAGTACTTC. This translates into CASWDRTYEQYF.

This chain joins TRBV19 and TRBJ1-2; the D gene is possibly TRBD1 (6 bases). Per the germline V gene, CDR1 is LNHDA and CDR2 is SQIVND (reference sequence). This CDR3 spans 14 amino acids. The V and J ends lost 3 bases and 1 base respectively, with 9 bases between them. This chain's CDR3 is CASSIGTYNYGYTF. DNA for the CDR3: TGTGCCAGTAGTATCGGGACATATAACTATGGCTACACCTTC. Full variable domain (outside the CDR3, taken from reference TRBV19 and TRBJ1-2): DGGITQSPKYLFRKEGQNVTLSCEQNLNHDAMYWYRQDPGQGLRLIYYSQIVNDFQKGDIAEGYSVSREKKESFPLTVTSAQKNPTAFYLCASSIGTYNYGYTFGSGTRLTVV.

This chain's CDR3 is CASISRGLTYEQYF. The CDR3 DNA is TGTGCCAGCATCTCCCGGGGGTTGACCTACGAGCAGTACTTC. The chain recombines TRBV6-5 with TRBJ2-7; a possible D gene is TRBD2 (6 bases). Germline CDR1 MNHEY, CDR2 SVGAGI. The germline V and J ends were trimmed by 7 bases and 2 bases, with 15 bases remaining between them. The CDR3 has 14 residues.

This chain joins TRBV6-1 and TRBJ2-6; possibly TRBD1 for D (6 bases). The V gene lost 3 bases and the J gene lost 4 bases, with 10 bases spanning the gap. Germline V lookup: CDR1 MNHNS, CDR2 SASEGT. The CDR3 is 15 amino acids. The CDR3: CASSEWGPGANVLTF. CDR3 in DNA: TGTGCCAGCAGTGAGTGGGGGCCCGGGGCCAACGTCCTGACTTTC.

The chain uses TRBV7-9 and TRBJ1-6, with TRBD1 matching over 7 bases. With 2 bases clipped from V and 10 bases from J, the junction kept 8 bases outside the gene matches. The CDR3 extends over 15 amino acids. Germline lookup yields CDR1 SEHNR and CDR2 FQNEAQ (reference sequence). The CDR3 is CASSLPRQGISPLHF. The CDR3 DNA reads TGTGCCAGCAGCTTACCTCGACAGGGAATCTCACCCCTCCACTTT.

V is TRBV18 and J is TRBJ1-2; 7 nucleotides align to TRBD1. V trimming: 7 bases; J trimming: 4 bases; junction bases outside the gene matches: 3. CDR3 length equals 12 residues. Germline V CDR1 and CDR2: KGHSH, LQKENI. As DNA, the CDR3 is TGTGCCAGCTTCCGGGACAGCTATGGCTACACCTTC. Translation: CASFRDSYGYTF. Complete variable domain (other parts from reference TRBV18 and TRBJ1-2): NAGVMQNPRHLVRRRGQEARLRCSPMKGHSHVYWYRQLPEEGLKFMVYLQKENIIDESGMPKERFSAEFPKEGPSILRIQQVVRGDSAAYFCASFRDSYGYTFGSGTRLTVV.

J is TRBJ1-6 and V is TRBV25-1; 9 bases are a match to TRBD1. In germline, CDR1 is MGHDK, CDR2 SYGVNS. The V and J ends lost 2 bases and 6 bases, in that order; junction bases with no gene match: 2. The CDR3 has 15 amino acids. The CDR3 DNA follows: TGTGCCAGCAGTGAAACGGGACAGGGTAATTCACCCCTCCACTTT. It is translated as CASSETGQGNSPLHF.

The V call is TRBV7-3, the J call TRBJ1-6; D is undetermined. The CDR3 is 14 residues long. Trimming shortened V by 7 bases and J by 9 bases, and 16 bases separated the two germline ends. Germline V gene lookup returns CDR1 SGHTA and CDR2 FQGTGA. The CDR3 DNA sequence: TGTGCCAGCACCAAGTGGGCGATGGGTTCACCCCTCCACTTT. This codes for CASTKWAMGSPLHF.